This T cell receptor (beta chain) appears in the sequencing data of a study of blood T cell repertoires in COVID-19. Background on the study: COVID-19 samples collected from the United States, Italy and Spain covered acute and convalescent phases. In each case, the material was cDNA or gDNA derived from T cells, B-cell-depleted T cells, or PBMCs.

In the study's own analysis: Amplified reference gene primers provided the basis for estimating nucleated cell counts. Libraries were prepared by immunoSEQ multiplex PCR; TCRdb keeps only in-frame clonotypes and omits some of them. For V, J and clone size, that table is used; D and trimming come from the DNA. Of 100,000 or so clones in the sample, 90% to 95% were seen once. V was clipped by 8 bases and J by 3 bases; unmatched bases: 8. Germline CDR1 reads SGHAT; CDR2 reads FQNNGV. The length of the CDR3 is 14 residues. The rearrangement links TRBV11-2 to TRBJ2-7; TRBD2 matches 9 bases. Sequenced material: peripheral blood. The TCR sequence derives from a man aged 55 to 69 with acute or convalescent COVID-19. Written as DNA, the CDR3 is TGTGCCAGCTCCCCGGCGGGGGGGGACTACGAGCAGTACGTC. Translation: CASSPAGGDYEQYV.